Below are 23 T cell receptor beta chains sequenced from a single sample in a study of cytomegalovirus exposure and HLA in healthy donors. Amplification used 60 Vbeta primers and 13 Jbeta primers. The method was immunoSEQ multiplex PCR; TCRdb's version includes in-frame clones alone and lacks a portion of them. The table shows tens of thousands of clones, with approximately 74% occurring only once. Sequencing used PBMCs. These receptors were obtained from a woman aged 45-65 years in good health and CMV-seropositive.

The chain has TRBV19 and TRBJ2-3, with 9 nucleotides matching TRBD2. The J segment lost 3 bases and the V segment lost 3 bases, leaving 10 bases of the junction unmatched. The CDR3 consists of 17 residues. Germline assignment: CDR1 LNHDA and CDR2 SQIVND (reference sequence). The CDR3 sequence: CASSIRGVAGVTDTQYF. CDR3 in DNA: TGTGCCAGTAGTATTCGGGGGGTAGCGGGAGTGACAGATACGCAGTATTTT.

The J gene is TRBJ2-3, the V gene TRBV28; 8 bases fit TRBD2. Losses at the gene ends were 7 bases for V and 5 bases for J; bases not matched to a gene: 5. Germline V gene data show CDR1 as MDHEN and CDR2 as SYDVKM. The CDR3 sequence is 13 residues long. CDR3 loop: CASNPGLGDTQYF. CDR3 DNA sequence: TGTGCCAGCAATCCGGGACTAGGAGATACGCAGTATTTT. Using reference TRBV28 and TRBJ2-3 for the parts outside the CDR3, the full variable domain is DVKVTQSSRYLVKRTGEKVFLECVQDMDHENMFWYRQDPGLGLRLIYFSYDVKMKEKGDIPEGYSVSREKKERFSLILESASTNQTSMYLCASNPGLGDTQYFGPGTRLTVL.

This clone was detected a few times. The chain links TRBV11-2 to TRBJ1-1; 9 bases agree with TRBD1. V trimming: 6 bases; J trimming: 8 bases; junction bases outside the gene matches: 10. The germline V gene encodes CDR1 SGHAT and CDR2 FQNNGV. This CDR3 spans 14 amino acids. CDR3 region: CASRFGTGTQEAFF. The CDR3 DNA is TGTGCCAGCAGATTCGGGACAGGGACACAGGAAGCTTTCTTT.

The chain links TRBV6-5 to TRBJ1-1, with unresolved D. The germline V gene has CDR1 MNHEY and CDR2 SVGAGI. This CDR3 comprises 16 residues. The V end was cut by 4 bases, the J end by 0 bases, with 15 bases between. CDR3 protein: CASSLSPGSLNTEAFF. CDR3 nucleotide sequence: TGTGCCAGCAGTTTATCGCCCGGGTCTCTGAACACTGAAGCTTTCTTT.

This clone was detected a few times. Distinct nucleotide sequences in the sample also encode this CDR3. The gene calls are TRBV4-2 and TRBJ2-7; 9 bases are shared with TRBD1. CDR3 length: 14 residues. The V gene end was trimmed by 1 base and the J gene end by 3 bases; junction bases not matched to a gene: 1. Looked up from germline, CDR1 is LGHNA and CDR2 is YNFKEQ. Written as DNA, the CDR3 is TGTGCCAGCAGCCAAGGGACAGGGGACTACGAGCAGTACTTC. Its protein is CASSQGTGDYEQYF.

The V gene is TRBV2, the J gene TRBJ2-7; tentatively, D is TRBD2 (6 bases). Germline V lookup: CDR1 SNHLY, CDR2 FYNNEI. Between the trimmed V and J ends, which lost 6 bases and 7 bases, there was a span of 16 bases. CDR3 length equals 13 residues. The CDR3: CASSATSLGEQYF. CDR3 coding DNA: TGTGCCAGCAGCGCAACTAGCTTGGGGGAGCAGTACTTC.

The chain uses TRBV18 and TRBJ2-7; 9 bases agree with TRBD2. CDR1 is KGHSH, CDR2 LQKENI, per germline. With V trimmed by 6 bases and J by 3 bases, 18 bases remained unmatched. The CDR3 has 18 residues. In DNA, the CDR3 is TGTGCCAGCTCTCTCCTGGGCGTGGTAGCGGGAGTGAGCTACGAGCAGTACTTC. Protein sequence: CASSLLGVVAGVSYEQYF.

This clone was observed a handful of times. V is TRBV5-5 and J is TRBJ1-3; D possibly corresponds to TRBD1 (6 bases). Trimming cost V 4 bases and J 3 bases, with 14 bases left between them. Per germline, CDR1 SGHKS and CDR2 YYEKEE (reference sequence). This CDR3 region has 15 residues. The CDR3 loop reads CASSTGQGSGNTIYF. The DNA for the CDR3 is TGTGCCAGCAGCACAGGTCAGGGGAGTGGAAACACCATATATTTT.

Only one count was recorded for this clone. V and J are TRBV19 and TRBJ2-7; 12 bases map to TRBD1. Germline loops: CDR1 LNHDA, CDR2 SQIVND (reference sequence). This CDR3 spans 18 amino acids. Trimming cost V 5 bases and J 0 bases; bases outside gene matches: 11. The CDR3 bases are TGTGCCAGTAGTGCATCCGGGACAGGGGGCTCAAGCTCCTACGAGCAGTACTTC. Its translation is CASSASGTGGSSSYEQYF.

This clone was observed a handful of times. The chain has TRBV11-2 and TRBJ2-7; 7 bases are shared with TRBD1. Germline lookup yields CDR1 SGHAT and CDR2 FQNNGV. The CDR3 spans 14 residues. J lost 7 bases, V lost 0 bases, and 6 bases had no gene match. The CDR3 coding sequence is TGTGCCAGCAGCTTAGAAGGTGCAGGGGGTGAGCAGTACTTC. Translating it yields CASSLEGAGGEQYF.

This rearrangement joins TRBV7-9 to TRBJ2-7; weak D call: TRBD2 (5 bases). The CDR3 extends over 14 amino acids. Trimming took 3 bases from V and 6 from J, leaving 15 bases between them. Germline V gene sequence: CDR1 SEHNR, CDR2 FQNEAQ (reference sequence). The CDR3 loop is CASSFGPHRGEQYF. The CDR3 nucleotides are TGTGCCAGCAGCTTCGGGCCTCACCGGGGCGAGCAGTACTTC.

The V gene is TRBV5-1, the J gene TRBJ1-1; D gene ambiguous. CDR3 length equals 14 residues. Trimming took off 0 bases at V and 4 bases at J, with 10 bases between the two ends. The germline CDR1 and CDR2 sequences are SGHRS and YFSETQ. CDR3 region: CASSLERGSTEAFF. CDR3 bases: TGCGCCAGCAGCTTGGAGAGAGGGTCCACTGAAGCTTTCTTT.

The CDR3 nucleotides read TGTGCCATCAGTGCGGAGAGCAGGGTTAACTATGGCTACACCTTC. This gives the protein CAISAESRVNYGYTF. The chain carries TRBV10-3 and TRBJ1-2; maybe TRBD1 (5 bases). The CDR3 spans 15 residues. V shed 4 bases and J shed 1 base, with 13 bases lying between them. The germline gives CDR1 ENHRY, CDR2 SYGVKD.

On this clone itself: This specimen includes other DNA sequences encoding the same CDR3. The chain's CDR3 is CASSRDNYEQYF. The CDR3 nucleotides are TGCGCCAGCAGCCGCGACAACTACGAGCAGTACTTC. The chain carries TRBV5-1 and TRBJ2-7; no reliable D call. Germline CDR1 SGHRS, CDR2 YFSETQ. Trimming removed 4 bases from V and 3 bases from J, with 8 bases in between. CDR3 length equals 12 residues.

The chain couples TRBV5-1 to TRBJ2-5, with TRBD1 as a possible D gene (5 bases). The V end was cut by 1 base, the J end by 5 bases, with 9 bases between. The germline CDR1 and CDR2 sequences are SGHRS and YFSETQ. CDR3 length: 13 amino acids. The CDR3 region has the DNA TGCGCCAGCAGCTTGCAGGGCCGTGAGACCCAGTACTTC. This sequence encodes CASSLQGRETQYF.

The chain has TRBV11-3 and TRBJ1-1; D is perhaps TRBD1 (5 bases). The CDR3 sequence is 15 residues long. Germline V gene lookup returns CDR1 SGHNT and CDR2 YENEEA. V gave up 2 bases and J gave up 6 bases, with 16 bases separating them. The CDR3 protein is CASSLYGPGKSEAFF. The CDR3 DNA is TGTGCCAGCAGCTTATATGGCCCAGGGAAATCTGAAGCTTTCTTT.

The V call is TRBV6-5, the J call TRBJ2-3, with D possibly TRBD1 on 8 matching bases. This CDR3 comprises 15 residues. Germline CDR1 and CDR2: MNHEY and SVGAGI. V lost 2 bases to trimming and J lost 6 bases, with 15 bases between them. CDR3 sequence: CASSYSAGDRDTQYF. The CDR3 nucleotides are TGTGCCAGCAGTTACAGCGCGGGGGACAGGGATACGCAGTATTTT.

J is TRBJ2-1 and V is TRBV5-1, with 10 bases lining up with TRBD1. CDR3 length: 14 amino acids. The junction had 5 bases not matched to a gene; V was cut back by 4 bases and J by 7 bases. Germline V CDR1 and CDR2: SGHRS, YFSETQ. CDR3 residues: CASSPGQGKNEQFF. The CDR3, as DNA: TGCGCCAGCAGCCCGGGACAGGGGAAAAATGAGCAGTTCTTC.

This sequence joins TRBV7-6 and TRBJ1-3; 8 nucleotides line up with TRBD1. This CDR3 spans 14 amino acids. Trimming removed 5 bases from V and 3 bases from J; junction bases left unmatched: 3. The germline CDR1 and CDR2 sequences are SGHVS and FNYEAQ. CDR3 sequence: CASSPDRVGNTIYF. CDR3 sequence (DNA): TGTGCCAGCAGCCCGGACAGGGTTGGAAACACCATATATTTT.

This clone has more than one count but fewer than ten. The V call is TRBV5-1, the J call TRBJ1-1; 8 bases agree with TRBD1. J lost 1 base, V lost 4 bases, and 3 bases had no gene match. CDR3 size: 14 residues. Germline CDR1 SGHRS, CDR2 YFSETQ. The CDR3 sequence: CASSDRGGNTEAFF. The DNA of the CDR3 is TGCGCCAGCAGCGACAGGGGAGGGAACACTGAAGCTTTCTTT. The full variable domain, in which reference TRBV5-1 and TRBJ1-1 provide the parts outside the CDR3, is KAGVTQTPRYLIKTRGQQVTLSCSPISGHRSVSWYQQTPGQGLQFLFEYFSETQRNKGNFPGRFSGRQFSNSRSEMNVSTLELGDSALYLCASSDRGGNTEAFFGQGTRLTVV.

The J gene is TRBJ2-7, the V gene TRBV28; weak D call: TRBD2 (5 bases). The CDR3 has 13 amino acids. V was pared by 7 bases and J by 7 bases, with 17 bases between. Germline CDR1 is MDHEN and CDR2 is SYDVKM. For the CDR3, the DNA is TGTGCCAGCACCGAGGCCGTTTCGGGAGAGCAGTACTTC. This codes for CASTEAVSGEQYF.

The rearrangement links TRBV18 to TRBJ1-1, with D uncertain. The germline CDR1 and CDR2 sequences are KGHSH and LQKENI. Trimming left V 6 bases short and J 0 bases short, with 8 bases between. CDR3 length: 13 amino acids. CDR3 sequence reads: CASSHSVNTEAFF. The CDR3 nucleotides read TGTGCCAGCTCCCACTCGGTGAACACTGAAGCTTTCTTT.

This chain joins TRBV29-1 and TRBJ2-7, with TRBD2 as a possible D gene (6 bases). In germline, CDR1 is SQVTM, CDR2 ANQGSEA. V was cut by 4 bases and J by 3 bases, with 16 bases left in between. The CDR3 is 14 residues long. The CDR3 region has the DNA TGCAGCGTTGTGTCCGGGACTCCTCGCTACGAGCAGTACTTC. Translated: CSVVSGTPRYEQYF.